This is a list of T cell receptor beta chains from one sample in a study of response to subunit inactivated influenza vaccine. Using its own MiXCR run on the RT-PCR reads, TCRdb lists one record per CDR3 protein. This sample carries roughly 540,000 distinct CDR3 sequences, around 21% of them seen once, and the ten largest clones take approximately 3%. This sample was shared with a second study, whose subject was T cells expressing NK-cell markers.

The source was CD4+ T cells sorted from PBMCs, collected roughly 13 days after vaccination. All receptors derive from a man in his fifties or sixties who received an inactivated influenza vaccine. Both conserved end residues are part of each CDR3. Fields, in order: D gene, clone size, V gene, J gene, CDR3 DNA, CDR3 protein. D genes are given only for firm matches. The size field is filled for only some rows; it gives once, few, many or a size class.

d_gene: .; abundance: few; v_gene: TRBV28; j_gene: TRBJ2-1; CDR3nt: TGTGCCAGCAGTTTGTTGGTGACGGTCTCCTACAATGAGCAGTTCTTC; CDR3aa: CASSLLVTVSYNEQFF
d_gene: .; abundance: few; v_gene: TRBV6-2/TRBV6-3; j_gene: TRBJ2-7; CDR3nt: TGTGCCAGCAGACCGGGCGGAGTCCGGCTCGAGCAGTACTTC; CDR3aa: CASRPGGVRLEQYF
d_gene: TRBD1; abundance: .; v_gene: TRBV27; j_gene: TRBJ2-5; CDR3nt: TGTGCCAGCAGTACGGACAGGGAACAAGAGACCCAGTACTTC; CDR3aa: CASSTDREQETQYF
d_gene: TRBD1; abundance: few; v_gene: TRBV7-9; j_gene: TRBJ1-1; CDR3nt: TGTGCCAGCAGCTTGGGGGGACAGGGCCGGAGTACTGAAGCTTTCTTT; CDR3aa: CASSLGGQGRSTEAFF
d_gene: TRBD1; abundance: .; v_gene: TRBV20-1; j_gene: TRBJ1-5; CDR3nt: TGCAGTGCTAGAAGGACAGGGGAGGGGAAGCCCCAGCATTTT; CDR3aa: CSARRTGEGKPQHF
d_gene: .; abundance: .; v_gene: TRBV7-2; j_gene: TRBJ2-5; CDR3nt: TGTGCCAGCACCGTAAGGGGTCAAGAGACCCAGTACTTC; CDR3aa: CASTVRGQETQYF
d_gene: TRBD1; abundance: few; v_gene: TRBV5-6; j_gene: TRBJ2-6; CDR3nt: TGTGCCAGCAGCTTGCTGGCAGGGGGTGGATCTGGGGCCAACGTCCTGACTTTC; CDR3aa: CASSLLAGGGSGANVLTF
d_gene: .; abundance: .; v_gene: TRBV5-1; j_gene: TRBJ2-1; CDR3nt: TGCGCCAGCAGCTTGGAGGGTGTCTACAATGAGCAGTTCTTC; CDR3aa: CASSLEGVYNEQFF
d_gene: .; abundance: .; v_gene: TRBV12-3/TRBV12-4; j_gene: TRBJ2-2; CDR3nt: TGTGCCAGCACCCGACAGGTCAACACCGGGGAGCTGTTTTTT; CDR3aa: CASTRQVNTGELFF
d_gene: .; abundance: .; v_gene: TRBV18; j_gene: TRBJ1-5; CDR3nt: TGTGCCAGCTCAGGTACGGTGGGCAATCAGCCCCAGCATTTT; CDR3aa: CASSGTVGNQPQHF
d_gene: .; abundance: .; v_gene: TRBV4-2; j_gene: TRBJ1-3; CDR3nt: TGTGCCAGCAGCCAAGATACGGGGGGAAACACCATATATTTT; CDR3aa: CASSQDTGGNTIYF
d_gene: TRBD1; abundance: .; v_gene: TRBV11-2; j_gene: TRBJ1-1; CDR3nt: TGTGCCAGCAGCTTAGCGGGGGGACAGGTCGGGACCGCTTTCTTT; CDR3aa: CASSLAGGQVGTAFF
d_gene: .; abundance: .; v_gene: TRBV11-2; j_gene: TRBJ2-1; CDR3nt: TGTGCCAGCAGCTTAGACTACGGTCGTTTCTTC; CDR3aa: CASSLDYGRFF
d_gene: .; abundance: .; v_gene: TRBV29-1; j_gene: TRBJ1-2; CDR3nt: TGCAGCGTTGAAGACAACTACCGGGGCTATGGCTACACCTTC; CDR3aa: CSVEDNYRGYGYTF
d_gene: .; abundance: few; v_gene: TRBV5-1; j_gene: TRBJ2-1; CDR3nt: TGCGCCAGCAGCACACTAACGGGAGCCTACTACAATGAGCAGTTCTTC; CDR3aa: CASSTLTGAYYNEQFF
d_gene: TRBD2; abundance: .; v_gene: TRBV9; j_gene: TRBJ2-7; CDR3nt: TGTGCCAGCAGCCCCCAGCGGGGGCACTACGAGCAGTACTTC; CDR3aa: CASSPQRGHYEQYF
d_gene: TRBD1; abundance: few; v_gene: TRBV5-4; j_gene: TRBJ2-4; CDR3nt: TGTGCCAGCAGCTTGTCAGGGGGAAACATTCAGTACTTC; CDR3aa: CASSLSGGNIQYF
d_gene: .; abundance: few; v_gene: TRBV11-3; j_gene: TRBJ2-1; CDR3nt: TGTGCCAGCAGCTTCGGAAGCGCCCTAGGTAATGAGCAGTTCTTC; CDR3aa: CASSFGSALGNEQFF
d_gene: .; abundance: .; v_gene: TRBV20-1; j_gene: TRBJ1-3; CDR3nt: TGCAGTGCTAGAGATTCAGTTACGGGAAACACCATATATTTT; CDR3aa: CSARDSVTGNTIYF
d_gene: .; abundance: many; v_gene: TRBV10-3; j_gene: TRBJ2-5; CDR3nt: TGTGCCATCAGACGAGGGTTGGGGGAGACCCAGTACTTC; CDR3aa: CAIRRGLGETQYF